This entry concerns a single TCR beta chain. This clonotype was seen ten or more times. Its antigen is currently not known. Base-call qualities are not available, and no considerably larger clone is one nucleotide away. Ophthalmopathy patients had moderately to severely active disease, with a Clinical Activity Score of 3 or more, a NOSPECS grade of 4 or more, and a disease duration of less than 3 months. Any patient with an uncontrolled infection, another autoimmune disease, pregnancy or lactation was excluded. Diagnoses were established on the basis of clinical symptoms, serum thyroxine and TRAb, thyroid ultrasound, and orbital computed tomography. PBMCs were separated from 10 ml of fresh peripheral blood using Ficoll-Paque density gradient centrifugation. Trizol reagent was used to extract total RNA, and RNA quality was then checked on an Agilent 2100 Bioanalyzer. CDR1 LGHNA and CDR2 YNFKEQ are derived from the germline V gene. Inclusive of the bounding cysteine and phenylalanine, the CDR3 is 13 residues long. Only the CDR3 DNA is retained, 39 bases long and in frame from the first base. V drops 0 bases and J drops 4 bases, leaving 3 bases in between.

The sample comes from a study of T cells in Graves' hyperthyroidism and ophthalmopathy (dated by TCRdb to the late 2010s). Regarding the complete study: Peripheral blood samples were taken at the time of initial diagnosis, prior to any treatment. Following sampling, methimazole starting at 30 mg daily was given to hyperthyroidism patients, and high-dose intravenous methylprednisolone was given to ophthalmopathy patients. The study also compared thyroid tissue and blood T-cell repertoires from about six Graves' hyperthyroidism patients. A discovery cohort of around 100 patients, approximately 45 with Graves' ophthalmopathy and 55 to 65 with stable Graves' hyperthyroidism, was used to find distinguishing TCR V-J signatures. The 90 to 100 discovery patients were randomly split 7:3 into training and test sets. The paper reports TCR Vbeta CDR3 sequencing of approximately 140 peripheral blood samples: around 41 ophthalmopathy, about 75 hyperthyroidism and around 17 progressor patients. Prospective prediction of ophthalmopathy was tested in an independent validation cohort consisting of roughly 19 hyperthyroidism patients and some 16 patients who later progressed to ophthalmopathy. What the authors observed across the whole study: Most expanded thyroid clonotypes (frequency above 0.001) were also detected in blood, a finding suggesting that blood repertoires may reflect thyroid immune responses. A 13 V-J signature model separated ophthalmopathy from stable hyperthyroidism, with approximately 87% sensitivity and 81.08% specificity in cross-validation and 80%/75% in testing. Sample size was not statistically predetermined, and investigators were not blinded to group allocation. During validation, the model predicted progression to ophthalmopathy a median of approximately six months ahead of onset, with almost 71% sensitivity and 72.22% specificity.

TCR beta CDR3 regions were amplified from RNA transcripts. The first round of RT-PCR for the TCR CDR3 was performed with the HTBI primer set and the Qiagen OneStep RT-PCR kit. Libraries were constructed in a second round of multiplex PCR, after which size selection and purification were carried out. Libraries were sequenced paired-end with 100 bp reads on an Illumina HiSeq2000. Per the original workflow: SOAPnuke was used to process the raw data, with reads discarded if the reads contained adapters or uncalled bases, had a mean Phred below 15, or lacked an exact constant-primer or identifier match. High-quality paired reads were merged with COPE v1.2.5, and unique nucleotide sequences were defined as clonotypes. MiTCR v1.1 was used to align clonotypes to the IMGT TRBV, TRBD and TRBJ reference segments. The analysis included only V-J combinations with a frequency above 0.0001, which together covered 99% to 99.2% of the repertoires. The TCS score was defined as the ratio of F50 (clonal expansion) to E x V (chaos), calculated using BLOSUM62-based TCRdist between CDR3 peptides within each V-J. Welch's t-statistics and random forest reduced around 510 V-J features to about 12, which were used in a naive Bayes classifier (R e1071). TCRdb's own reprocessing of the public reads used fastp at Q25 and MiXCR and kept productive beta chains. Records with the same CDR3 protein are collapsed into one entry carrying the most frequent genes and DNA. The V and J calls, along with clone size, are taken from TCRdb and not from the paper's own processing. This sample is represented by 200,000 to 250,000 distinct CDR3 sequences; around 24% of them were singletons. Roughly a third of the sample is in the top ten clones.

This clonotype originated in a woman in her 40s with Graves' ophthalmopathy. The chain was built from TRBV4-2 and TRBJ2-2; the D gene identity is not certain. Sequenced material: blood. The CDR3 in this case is CASSQDATGELFF. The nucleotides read TGTGCCAGCAGCCAAGATGCCACCGGGGAGCTGTTTTTT.